Following are 18 T cell receptor beta chains from one sample sequenced in a study of neoadjuvant anti-PD-1 for oral cavity cancer. Here immunoSEQ multiplex PCR was the method, and the copy in TCRdb shows in-frame clones only, minus some. The repertoire consists of 14,000 or so clones, with about three quarters occurring once and the leading ten covering about 2.8%. As for time point: after neoadjuvant nivolumab, at surgical resection. The sequencing used PBMCs, collected after nivolumab (anti-PD-1) treatment. These receptors were taken from a person aged 35-79 years with oral cavity squamous cell carcinoma.

This clone appeared a few times. J is TRBJ2-5 and V is TRBV4-1; a weak D match, TRBD1 (6 bases). V was pared by 2 bases and J by 5 bases, with 12 bases between. The CDR3 loop spans 14 amino acids. The germline gives CDR1 MGHRA, CDR2 YSYEKL. CDR3 residues: CASSQIGGGETQYF. The CDR3 DNA sequence: TGCGCCAGCAGCCAAATAGGGGGTGGGGAGACCCAGTACTTC.

The chain couples TRBV28 to TRBJ2-5, with D maybe TRBD2 (7 bases). CDR1 and CDR2 (germline): MDHEN, SYDVKM. This CDR3 has 16 residues. The germline V and J ends were trimmed by 4 bases and 4 bases, with 19 bases remaining between them. DNA for the CDR3: TGTGCCAGCAGTTCCCCAATGGGGGGGCAAGGAGAGACCCAGTACTTC. The encoded protein is CASSSPMGGQGETQYF. The full variable domain, with the rest looked up from reference TRBV28 and TRBJ2-5, is DVKVTQSSRYLVKRTGEKVFLECVQDMDHENMFWYRQDPGLGLRLIYFSYDVKMKEKGDIPEGYSVSREKKERFSLILESASTNQTSMYLCASSSPMGGQGETQYFGPGTRLLVL.

The chain employs TRBV10-3 and TRBJ2-1; 11 nucleotides match TRBD2. V dropped 6 bases and J dropped 3; count of bases not matched to a gene: 4. Germline CDR1 ENHRY, CDR2 SYGVKD. This CDR3 spans 15 amino acids. Here the CDR3 reads CAISRGTSGYNEQFF. The CDR3, as DNA: TGTGCCATCAGCCGGGGGACTAGCGGCTACAATGAGCAGTTCTTC.

The rearrangement joins TRBV12-5 to TRBJ2-7; D is possibly TRBD1 (6 bases). V was pared by 4 bases and J by 3 bases, with 16 bases between. This CDR3 contains 15 residues. Per the germline V gene, CDR1 is LGHNT and CDR2 is FRNRAP. The CDR3 loop is CASGSRTDLIYEQYF. For the CDR3, the DNA is TGTGCTAGTGGTTCCCGGACAGACCTTATCTACGAGCAGTACTTC.

This clone was detected a few times. The V and J genes are TRBV4-1 and TRBJ2-3; TRBD2 matches 7 bases. This CDR3 has 15 amino acids. Trimming cost V 1 base and J 4 bases; bases outside gene matches: 5. The germline gives CDR1 MGHRA, CDR2 YSYEKL. The CDR3 DNA is TGCGCCAGCAGCCAAGTAGCTGGGAGGGCAGATACGCAGTATTTT. It yields the protein CASSQVAGRADTQYF.

The V gene is TRBV27, the J gene TRBJ1-1, with unresolved D. Germline V gene lookup returns CDR1 MNHEY and CDR2 SMNVEV (reference sequence). V was cut by 3 bases and J by 1 base, with 9 bases left in between. This CDR3 is built from 14 residues. The CDR3, as DNA: TGTGCCAGCAGTTTCGAGTTTTCGAACACTGAAGCTTTCTTT. Translating gives CASSFEFSNTEAFF.

The rearrangement links TRBV6-5 to TRBJ1-3, with D tentatively TRBD1 (6 bases). The CDR3 has 14 amino acids. CDR1 and CDR2 (germline): MNHEY, SVGAGI. The V end lost 5 bases, the J end lost 4 bases, and 12 bases lay between the germline ends. The CDR3 loop is CASSAQGSGNTIYF. Written as DNA, the CDR3 is TGTGCCAGCAGTGCTCAGGGGTCCGGAAACACCATATATTTT.

V gene TRBV9 combines with J gene TRBJ2-1; no clear D. The CDR3 totals 13 residues. The V end was cut by 3 bases, the J end by 9 bases, with 13 bases between. Germline V gene data show CDR1 as SGDLS and CDR2 as YYNGEE. The CDR3 nucleotides are TGTGCCAGCAGCGCACCAGTGGCGCGTGAGCAGTTCTTC. It yields the protein CASSAPVAREQFF.

The chain couples TRBV2 to TRBJ2-5; possible D gene TRBD1, 6 bases. Germline CDR1 is SNHLY and CDR2 is FYNNEI. V was shortened by 10 bases and J by 2 bases, with 14 bases between the two germline ends. The CDR3 loop spans 13 amino acids. DNA for the CDR3: TGTGCCACCTCCCAGGACAGACAAGAGACCCAGTACTTC. This sequence encodes CATSQDRQETQYF. Supplemented by reference TRBV2 and TRBJ2-5, the full variable domain reads EPEVTQTPSHQVTQMGQEVILRCVPISNHLYFYWYRQILGQKVEFLVSFYNNEISEKSEIFDDQFSVERPDGSNFTLKIRSTKLEDSAMYFCATSQDRQETQYFGPGTRLLVL.

The chain links TRBV30 to TRBJ2-2, with D unresolved. The ends were cut back, 4 bases at V and 4 bases at J, with 7 bases in the middle. CDR1 is GTSNPN, CDR2 SVGIG, per germline (reference sequence). There are 12 residues in the CDR3. The DNA for the CDR3 is TGTGCCTGGAAGTACGCCACCGGGGAGCTGTTTTTT. The encoded protein is CAWKYATGELFF. Together with reference TRBV30 and TRBJ2-2, the CDR3 gives the full variable domain: SQTIHQWPATLVQPVGSPLSLECTVEGTSNPNLYWYRQAAGRGLQLLFYSVGIGQISSEVPQNLSASRPQDRQFILSSKKLLLSDSGFYLCAWKYATGELFFGEGSRLTVL.

V usage is TRBV10-2 and J usage is TRBJ2-7, with D possibly being TRBD1 (6 bases). The germline CDR1 and CDR2 sequences are WSHSY and SAAADI. V was clipped by 0 bases and J by 5 bases, with 14 bases between them. The CDR3 is 15 residues long. The CDR3 region has the DNA TGCGCCAGCAGTGAGTCGGGGGCCCGAGGGGACGAGCAGTACTTC. Amino acids: CASSESGARGDEQYF.

The chain employs TRBV9 and TRBJ2-7; TRBD1 agrees at 8 bases. CDR1 SGDLS and CDR2 YYNGEE come from the germline V gene. J was trimmed by 6 bases and V by 0 bases; bases with no gene match: 8. The CDR3 loop spans 15 amino acids. The CDR3 coding sequence is TGTGCCAGCAGCGTAGCGGACAGGGTCCGGGGCGAGCAGTACTTC. Translation gives CASSVADRVRGEQYF.

This clone was found a few times. The CDR3 region has the DNA TGCGCCAGCAGCCAGACGCAGGGGTTCGCCGGGGAGCTGTTTTTT. Translation gives CASSQTQGFAGELFF. The chain recombines TRBV5-1 with TRBJ2-2; perhaps TRBD1 as D (6 bases). Per germline, CDR1 SGHRS and CDR2 YFSETQ. This CDR3 comprises 15 residues. V lost 4 bases, J lost 6 bases, and 16 bases lay in between.

Only a few counts were recorded for this clone. The chain employs TRBV10-3 and TRBJ2-7, with D uncertain. This CDR3 comprises 12 residues. From germline, CDR1 is ENHRY and CDR2 SYGVKD. V dropped 4 bases and J dropped 0 bases, with 4 bases sitting between them. The CDR3 is CAISGGSYEQYF. For the CDR3, the DNA is TGTGCCATCAGTGGAGGCTCCTACGAGCAGTACTTC.

The genes are TRBV5-1 and TRBJ2-5; either TRBD1 or TRBD2 may fit D (5 bases each). V shed 2 bases and J shed 4 bases, with 15 bases lying between them. The CDR3 is made up of 15 amino acids. The V gene's germline CDR1 is SGHRS and CDR2 YFSETQ. CDR3 bases: TGCGCCAGCAGCTTCTCTGGGGGTGGGGTAGAGACCCAGTACTTC. Amino acid sequence: CASSFSGGGVETQYF.

The rearrangement joins TRBV30 to TRBJ2-1, with D maybe TRBD2 (5 bases). This CDR3 comprises 16 residues. The V end was cut by 3 bases, the J end by 4 bases, with 19 bases between. CDR1 and CDR2 from the germline V gene are GTSNPN and SVGIG (reference sequence). CDR3 loop: CAWSDPWGSVYNEQFF. The CDR3 DNA reads as TGTGCCTGGAGCGACCCCTGGGGTAGCGTTTACAATGAGCAGTTCTTC.

This chain joins TRBV6-6 and TRBJ2-1; D gene unclear. Germline V gene data show CDR1 as MNHNY and CDR2 as SVGAGI (reference sequence). CDR3 length equals 13 residues. Trimming removed 0 bases at V and 10 bases at J, with 10 bases between. The CDR3, as DNA: TGTGCCAGCAGTTACTCGAGGCAGATCGAGCAGTTCTTC. Translating it yields CASSYSRQIEQFF.

The V call is TRBV5-1, the J call TRBJ2-7, with D perhaps being TRBD1 or TRBD2 (5 bases each). Trimming pared 2 bases from V and 2 bases from J, leaving 8 bases between. From germline, CDR1 is SGHRS and CDR2 YFSETQ. This CDR3 is built from 13 residues. In nucleotides, the CDR3 is TGCGCCAGCAGCTTCACGGGGCCCTACGAGCAGTACTTC. It yields the protein CASSFTGPYEQYF.